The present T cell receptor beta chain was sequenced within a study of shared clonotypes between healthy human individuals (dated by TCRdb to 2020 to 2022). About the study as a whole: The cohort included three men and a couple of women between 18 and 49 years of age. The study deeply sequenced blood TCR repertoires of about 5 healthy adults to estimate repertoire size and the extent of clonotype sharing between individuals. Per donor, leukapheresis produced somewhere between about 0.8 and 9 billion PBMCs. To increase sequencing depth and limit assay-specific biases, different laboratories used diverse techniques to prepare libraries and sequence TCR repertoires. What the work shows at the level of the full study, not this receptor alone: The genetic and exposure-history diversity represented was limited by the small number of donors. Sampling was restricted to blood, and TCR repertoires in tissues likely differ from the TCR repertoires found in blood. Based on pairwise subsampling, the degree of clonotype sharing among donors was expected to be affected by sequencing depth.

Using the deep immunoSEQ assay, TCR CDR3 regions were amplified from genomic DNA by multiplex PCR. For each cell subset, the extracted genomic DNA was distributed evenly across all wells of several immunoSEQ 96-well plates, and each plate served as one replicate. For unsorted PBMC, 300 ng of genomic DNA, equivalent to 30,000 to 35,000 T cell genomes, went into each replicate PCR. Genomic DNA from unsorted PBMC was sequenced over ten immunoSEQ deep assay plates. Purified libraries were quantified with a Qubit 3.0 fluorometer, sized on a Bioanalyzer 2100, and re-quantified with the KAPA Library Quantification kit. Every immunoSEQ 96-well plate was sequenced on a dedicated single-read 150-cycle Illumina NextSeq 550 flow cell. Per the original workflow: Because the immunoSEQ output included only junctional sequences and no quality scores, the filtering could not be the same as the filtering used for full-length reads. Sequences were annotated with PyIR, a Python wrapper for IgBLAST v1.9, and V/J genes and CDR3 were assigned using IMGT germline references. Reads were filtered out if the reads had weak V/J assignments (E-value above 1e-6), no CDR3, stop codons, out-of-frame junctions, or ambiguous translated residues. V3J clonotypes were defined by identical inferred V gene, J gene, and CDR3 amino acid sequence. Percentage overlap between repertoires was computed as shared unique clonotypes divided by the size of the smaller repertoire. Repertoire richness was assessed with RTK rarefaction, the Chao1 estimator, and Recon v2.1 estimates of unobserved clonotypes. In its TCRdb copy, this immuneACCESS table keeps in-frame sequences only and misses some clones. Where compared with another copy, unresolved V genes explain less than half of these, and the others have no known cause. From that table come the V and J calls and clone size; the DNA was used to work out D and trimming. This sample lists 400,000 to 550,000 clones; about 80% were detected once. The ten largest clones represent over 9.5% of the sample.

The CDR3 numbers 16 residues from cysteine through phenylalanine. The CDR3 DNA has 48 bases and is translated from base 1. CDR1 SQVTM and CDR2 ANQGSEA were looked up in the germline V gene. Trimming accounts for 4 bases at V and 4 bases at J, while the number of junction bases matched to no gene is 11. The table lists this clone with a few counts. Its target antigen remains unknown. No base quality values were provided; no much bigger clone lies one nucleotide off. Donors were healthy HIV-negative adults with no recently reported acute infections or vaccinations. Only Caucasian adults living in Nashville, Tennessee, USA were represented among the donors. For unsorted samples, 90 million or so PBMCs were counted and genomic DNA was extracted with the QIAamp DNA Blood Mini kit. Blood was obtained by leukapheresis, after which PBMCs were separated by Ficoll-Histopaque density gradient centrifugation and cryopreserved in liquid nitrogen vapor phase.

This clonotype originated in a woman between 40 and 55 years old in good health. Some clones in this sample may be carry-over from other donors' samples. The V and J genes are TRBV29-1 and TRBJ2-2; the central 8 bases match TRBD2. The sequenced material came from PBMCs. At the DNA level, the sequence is TGCAGCGTTGTTTTGGCGGGAGGAGCAACCACCGGGGAGCTGTTTTTT. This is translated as CSVVLAGGATTGELFF.